This T cell receptor beta chain was sequenced in a study of blood T cell repertoires in COVID-19. Background on the study: T cells, B-cell-depleted T cells, or PBMCs supplied cDNA or gDNA.

Some clones are missing from TCRdb's copy, which holds only in-frame ones; the method was immunoSEQ multiplex PCR. The sample has 40,000 to 60,000 clones, 86% seen once. The CDR3 covers 12 residues. The V and J ends lost 8 bases and 5 bases respectively, with 13 bases between them. The receptor was derived from a human donor in a cohort sampled during active COVID-19. Sequenced material: peripheral blood. V gene TRBV12-3 or TRBV12-4 combines with J gene TRBJ2-7; weak D call: TRBD1 (5 bases). The CDR3 nucleotides are TGTGCCAGCCTTAGACAGAGGAACGAGCAGTACTTC. It encodes CASLRQRNEQYF.